This passage covers 2 T cell receptor beta chains from one sample sequenced in a study of T cell repertoires in cytomegalovirus infection. Their recognized antigens are unknown. TCRdb passed the reads through MiXCR, listing each CDR3 protein once. The sample has around 800,000 distinct CDR3 sequences, approximately 30% seen once. Sequenced here: cultured CD8+ T cells from PBMCs, sampled from culture after CMV antigen stimulation. The receptors shown here come from a human donor in good health (CMV status not recorded). Some clones in this sample may be carry-over from other donors' samples.

V gene TRBV13 combines with J gene TRBJ2-2, with TRBD2 identical over 8 bases. The germline gives CDR1 PRHDT, CDR2 FYEKMQ (reference sequence). The CDR3 is 16 residues long. V gave up 4 bases and J gave up 5 bases; unmatched junction bases: 9. CDR3 sequence reads: CASSSLWRGATGELFF. CDR3 bases: TGTGCCAGCAGCTCTCTCTGGCGGGGGGCGACCGGGGAGCTGTTTTTT.

This clonotype showed up just a few times. At one end the junction does not follow the germline gene, possibly because of a read error. The chain employs TRBV4-2 and TRBJ2-2; D is perhaps TRBD1 (5 bases). Germline V gene lookup returns CDR1 LGHNA and CDR2 YNFKEQ. This CDR3 is 17 amino acids long. The CDR3, as DNA: TGTGCCAGCAGTCAAGCGTGGCAGACAGCGAACACCGGGGAGCTGTTTTTT. As protein: CASSQAWQTANTGELFF.